The 29 T cell receptor beta chains below were found in one sample sequenced in a study of T cell changes during pregnancy in multiple sclerosis. The repertoire was sequenced with immunoSEQ multiplex PCR; TCRdb's copy has only in-frame clones and lacks some. The sample holds about 73,000 clones, approximately 92% seen once. Sequences were derived from peripheral blood, sampled in the third trimester of pregnancy. The receptors shown here come from a female donor in good health, enrolled as a control in a pregnancy study.

This chain uses TRBV4-1 with TRBJ2-1; possible D gene TRBD2, 6 bases. V lost 0 bases and J 5 bases, leaving 14 bases between the germline ends. The germline V gene has CDR1 MGHRA and CDR2 YSYEKL. CDR3 size: 16 residues. The CDR3 nucleotides are TGCGCCAGCAGCCAAGAGAGGGGCTGGGGGGACAATGAGCAGTTCTTC. It yields the protein CASSQERGWGDNEQFF.

This clone was detected only once. The J gene is TRBJ1-2, the V gene TRBV4-1, with D possibly being TRBD1 (6 bases). V was clipped by 3 bases and J by 5 bases, with 13 bases between them. From germline, CDR1 is MGHRA and CDR2 YSYEKL. The CDR3 has 14 residues. For the CDR3, the DNA is TGCGCCAGCAGCCAGGCATGGCAGGGGTATGGCTACACCTTC. Its protein is CASSQAWQGYGYTF.

The chain has TRBV4-3 and TRBJ2-1, with TRBD2 identical over 7 bases. The CDR3 sequence is 18 residues long. V was pared by 0 bases and J by 0 bases, with 8 bases of the junction left unmatched. Per the germline V gene, CDR1 is LGHNA and CDR2 is YSLEER. CDR3 loop: CASSQDTTSDGSYNEQFF. The CDR3, as DNA: TGCGCCAGCAGCCAAGATACAACTAGCGATGGCTCCTACAATGAGCAGTTCTTC.

The chain uses TRBV7-8 and TRBJ1-5; weak D call: TRBD1 (5 bases). Trimming cost V 5 bases and J 4 bases, with 12 bases left between them. Germline V CDR1 and CDR2: SGHVS, FQNEAQ. The CDR3 has 14 residues. CDR3 bases: TGTGCCAGCAGCCCCGGGGGGGGAAATCAGCCCCAGCATTTT. Translated, it gives CASSPGGGNQPQHF. The entire variable domain, with the rest obtained from reference TRBV7-8 and TRBJ1-5, is as follows: GAGVSQSPRYKVAKRGQDVALRCDPISGHVSLFWYQQALGQGPEFLTYFQNEAQLDKSGLPSDRFFAERPEGSVSTLKIQRTQQEDSAVYLCASSPGGGNQPQHFGDGTRLSIL.

A remark on this clone: One end of the junction varies from germline; a read error may be responsible. V usage is TRBV2 and J usage is TRBJ2-2; D not resolved. Germline V lookup: CDR1 SNHLY, CDR2 FYNNEI. The CDR3 totals 13 residues. The CDR3 DNA reads TGTGCCAGCAGTGATGATAACACCTGGGAGCTGTTTTTT. It is translated as CASSDDNTWELFF.

The gene calls are TRBV6-6 and TRBJ1-1; D not certain. Germline CDR1 MNHNY, CDR2 SVGAGI (reference sequence). The CDR3 is made up of 13 amino acids. V shed 6 bases and J shed 1 base, with 9 bases lying between them. DNA for the CDR3: TGTGCCAGCAGCCCCCCCGGGAACACTGAAGCTTTCTTT. Residues: CASSPPGNTEAFF.

J is TRBJ2-5 and V is TRBV7-9; no clear D. Germline assignment: CDR1 SEHNR and CDR2 FQNEAQ (reference sequence). V was clipped by 3 bases and J by 2 bases, with 10 bases between them. The CDR3 sequence is 14 residues long. The DNA of the CDR3 is TGTGCCAGCAGCTTTTGGAGTGGGCAAGAGACCCAGTACTTC. Protein product: CASSFWSGQETQYF.

This rearrangement joins TRBV18 to TRBJ2-7, with no clear D. Per germline, CDR1 KGHSH and CDR2 LQKENI. The V end was cut by 0 bases, the J end by 2 bases, with 8 bases between. This CDR3 has 14 residues. CDR3 amino acids: CASSPPSSTYEQYF. In DNA form, the CDR3 reads TGTGCCAGCTCACCACCATCCAGTACCTACGAGCAGTACTTC.

V usage is TRBV27 and J usage is TRBJ2-7, with 11 bases identical to TRBD2. The CDR3 consists of 16 residues. Germline CDR1 is MNHEY and CDR2 is SMNVEV (reference sequence). J was trimmed by 3 bases and V by 6 bases; bases with no gene match: 10. As DNA, the CDR3 is TGTGCCAGCAGCAACCTTCTAGCGGGAGGCCACTACGAGCAGTACTTC. Translation: CASSNLLAGGHYEQYF.

The chain has TRBV7-9 and TRBJ2-3; 13 nucleotides agree with TRBD2. The junction had 6 bases not matched to a gene; V was cut back by 5 bases and J by 4 bases. Germline V lookup: CDR1 SEHNR, CDR2 FQNEAQ (reference sequence). This CDR3 spans 16 amino acids. The CDR3: CASSPPGLAGPDTQYF. In DNA, the CDR3 is TGTGCCAGCAGCCCACCGGGACTAGCGGGACCAGATACGCAGTATTTT.

DNA for the CDR3: TGTGCCAGCAGCTTAGGGCTAGCCGCCTCCACCGGGGAGCTGTTTTTT. It codes for CASSLGLAASTGELFF. J is TRBJ2-2 and V is TRBV7-2; maybe TRBD2 (5 bases). The V gene's germline CDR1 is SGHTA and CDR2 FQGNSA. Trimming took off 1 base at V and 4 bases at J, with 13 bases between the two ends. The CDR3 is made up of 16 amino acids. The entire variable domain, with the rest obtained from reference TRBV7-2 and TRBJ2-2, is as follows: GAGVSQSPSNKVTEKGKDVELRCDPISGHTALYWYRQSLGQGLEFLIYFQGNSAPDKSGLPSDRFSAERTGGSVSTLTIQRTQQEDSAVYLCASSLGLAASTGELFFGEGSRLTVL.

The chain combines TRBV5-4 with TRBJ2-1; 10 positions match TRBD2. The CDR3 is 15 amino acids. Trimming at V came to 5 bases and at J to 9 bases, leaving 11 bases not matched to a gene. Germline V lookup: CDR1 SGHNT, CDR2 YYREEE (reference sequence). CDR3 DNA sequence: TGTGCCAGCAGAGAGGGTGGTAGCGGGAGGAGTGAGCAGTTCTTC. Translated: CASREGGSGRSEQFF.

The chain joins TRBV7-7 to TRBJ1-1, with D perhaps matching TRBD1 (6 bases). The germline CDR1 and CDR2 sequences are SSHAT and FNYEAQ (reference sequence). Between the trimmed V and J ends, which lost 7 bases and 1 base, there was a span of 16 bases. The CDR3 covers 15 residues. The CDR3 spells CASTCYREPNTEAFF. The CDR3 DNA reads as TGTGCCAGCACTTGTTACAGGGAACCGAACACTGAAGCTTTCTTT. The whole variable domain, filled in from reference TRBV7-7 and TRBJ1-1, reads GAGVSQSPRYKVTKRGQDVTLRCDPISSHATLYWYQQALGQGPEFLTYFNYEAQPDKSGLPSDRFSAERPEGSISTLTIQRTEQRDSAMYRCASTCYREPNTEAFFGQGTRLTVV.

This rearrangement joins TRBV7-2 to TRBJ2-5, with TRBD1 as a possible D gene (6 bases). V lost 5 bases and J 2 bases, leaving 9 bases between the germline ends. This CDR3 is built from 13 residues. The germline V gene has CDR1 SGHTA and CDR2 FQGNSA. DNA of the CDR3: TGTGCCAGCAGCACAGACAGGCAAGAGACCCAGTACTTC. The encoded protein is CASSTDRQETQYF.

This chain joins TRBV4-3 and TRBJ2-1; 7 bases align to TRBD2. This CDR3 region has 16 residues. Trimming at V came to 3 bases and at J to 1 base, leaving 6 bases not matched to a gene. CDR1 and CDR2 from the germline V gene are LGHNA and YSLEER. The CDR3 sequence: CASSHLGGSSYNEQFF. CDR3 sequence (DNA): TGCGCCAGCAGCCACCTTGGCGGGAGTTCCTACAATGAGCAGTTCTTC.

The chain has TRBV10-3 and TRBJ1-1, with TRBD1 matching 10 bases. CDR1 and CDR2 from the germline V gene are ENHRY and SYGVKD. V gave up 0 bases and J gave up 3 bases; unmatched junction bases: 4. CDR3 length: 16 amino acids. The CDR3 protein is CAISESGQGKDTEAFF. In nucleotides, the CDR3 is TGTGCCATCAGTGAGTCGGGACAGGGGAAGGACACTGAAGCTTTCTTT.

V gene TRBV5-1 combines with J gene TRBJ1-4; D perhaps matches TRBD1 (6 bases). The CDR3 extends over 15 amino acids. V shed 0 bases and J shed 7 bases, with 13 bases lying between them. Germline V CDR1 and CDR2: SGHRS, YFSETQ. CDR3 in amino acids: CASSLEGGSSEKLFF. In DNA, the CDR3 is TGCGCCAGCAGCTTGGAGGGGGGGAGTAGTGAAAAACTGTTTTTT. The complete variable domain, with remaining parts taken from reference TRBV5-1 and TRBJ1-4, reads KAGVTQTPRYLIKTRGQQVTLSCSPISGHRSVSWYQQTPGQGLQFLFEYFSETQRNKGNFPGRFSGRQFSNSRSEMNVSTLELGDSALYLCASSLEGGSSEKLFFGSGTQLSVL.

The rearrangement joins TRBV28 to TRBJ2-5; 9 bases are a match to TRBD1. The J call is in doubt because the DNA end fits TRBJ2-7 better. The CDR3 contains 13 residues. Looked up from germline, CDR1 is MDHEN and CDR2 is SYDVKM. The DNA for the CDR3 is TGTGCCAGCAGTTTGGGACAGGGCTACGAGCAGTACTTC. It yields the protein CASSLGQGYEQYF.

In this sample, this clone turned up once. This chain connects TRBV2 to TRBJ2-2, with TRBD1 matching 8 bases. The germline V gene encodes CDR1 SNHLY and CDR2 FYNNEI. Germline trimming cut 8 bases from V and 6 bases from J; bases unmatched to any gene: 5. CDR3 length equals 13 residues. CDR3 residues: CASPGQVAGELFF. DNA of the CDR3: TGTGCCAGCCCGGGACAGGTGGCCGGGGAGCTGTTTTTT.

V usage is TRBV5-1 and J usage is TRBJ2-3; D is ambiguous. The CDR3 contains 14 residues. Looked up from germline, CDR1 is SGHRS and CDR2 is YFSETQ. Trimming took 4 bases from V and 0 from J, leaving 9 bases between them. CDR3: CASSPPTSTDTQYF. The CDR3 DNA reads as TGCGCCAGCAGCCCACCAACTAGCACAGATACGCAGTATTTT.

This clone was seen only a few times. CDR3 nucleotide sequence: TGTGCCAGCACAGGGGACAACCTCCTCAATCAGCCCCAGCATTTT. Translated, it gives CASTGDNLLNQPQHF. J is TRBJ1-5 and V is TRBV2; a weak D match, TRBD1 (6 bases). With 7 bases removed from V and 3 bases from J, the gap between germline ends came to 16 bases. The germline V gene encodes CDR1 SNHLY and CDR2 FYNNEI. The CDR3 has 15 residues.

The chain has TRBV21-1 and TRBJ2-7; the D call in the table, TRBD2, was not verified against the DNA. TRBV21-1 is tagged as a pseudogene. This CDR3 is 16 amino acids long. Here the CDR3 reads CASSQRSAWEVYEQYF. CDR3 nucleotides: TGTGCCAGCAGCCAGAGATCCGCGTGGGAGGTGTACGAGCAGTACTTC.

V usage is TRBV30 and J usage is TRBJ2-5; 7 bases are shared with TRBD1. The CDR3 length is 12 residues. CDR1 and CDR2 from the germline V gene are GTSNPN and SVGIG (reference sequence). V shed 2 bases, J shed 6 bases, and the junction held 3 bases outside the gene matches. CDR3 region: CAWSRQGQTQYF. CDR3 coding DNA: TGTGCCTGGAGTCGACAGGGTCAGACCCAGTACTTC.

The chain recombines TRBV28 with TRBJ1-5; no reliable D call. Between the trimmed V and J ends, which lost 10 bases and 3 bases, there was a span of 16 bases. CDR3 size: 14 residues. Germline V gene data show CDR1 as MDHEN and CDR2 as SYDVKM. The CDR3 region is CATYSWRDNQPQHF. CDR3 DNA sequence: TGTGCCACATATAGTTGGAGGGACAATCAGCCCCAGCATTTT.

The J gene is TRBJ2-7, the V gene TRBV2, with TRBD1 identical over 11 bases. Germline lookup yields CDR1 SNHLY and CDR2 FYNNEI. The CDR3 is made up of 14 amino acids. V gave up 8 bases and J gave up 5 bases; unmatched junction bases: 8. CDR3 sequence (DNA): TGTGCCAGCGCCCGGGACAGGGGGGCCAACGAGCAGTACTTC. It is translated as CASARDRGANEQYF.

The chain couples TRBV6-1 to TRBJ1-3; D uncertain. Trimming cost V 4 bases and J 2 bases, with 15 bases left between them. The CDR3 is 16 amino acids. Germline V gene lookup returns CDR1 MNHNS and CDR2 SASEGT. CDR3 DNA sequence: TGTGCCAGCAGTGCAGCCGGGCCGACTACTGGAAACACCATATATTTT. This sequence encodes CASSAAGPTTGNTIYF.

The chain employs TRBV7-3 and TRBJ1-2; 8 bases are a match to TRBD1. The junction had 5 bases not matched to a gene; V was cut back by 5 bases and J by 0 bases. CDR3 size: 15 residues. The germline gives CDR1 SGHTA, CDR2 FQGTGA. The CDR3 coding sequence is TGTGCCAGCAGCCCTGGACAGGGAGCTAACTATGGCTACACCTTC. Translation: CASSPGQGANYGYTF.

This rearrangement joins TRBV10-3 to TRBJ1-1; D call uncertain. The germline CDR1 and CDR2 sequences are ENHRY and SYGVKD. The CDR3 covers 15 residues. V was trimmed by 1 base and J by 1 base, leaving 10 bases between them. The CDR3 sequence: CAISELAAENTEAFF. The CDR3 nucleotides are TGTGCCATCAGTGAGTTGGCGGCTGAGAACACTGAAGCTTTCTTT.

The J gene is TRBJ2-5, the V gene TRBV5-1; D perhaps matches TRBD2 (5 bases). Per the germline V gene, CDR1 is SGHRS and CDR2 is YFSETQ. V was shortened by 0 bases and J by 5 bases, with 8 bases between the two germline ends. This CDR3 is built from 13 residues. CDR3 sequence (DNA): TGCGCCAGCAGCTTGGGTCGGGGTGAGACCCAGTACTTC. Residues: CASSLGRGETQYF.